Each of the 9 T cell receptor beta chains below was sequenced from the same sample in a study of T-cell memory formation after mild COVID-19. Each CDR3 protein is one row after TCRdb ran MiXCR on the 5' RACE reads. Of about 560,000 distinct CDR3 sequences listed, approximately 21% are singletons. The sample taken for sequencing was PBMCs or a T cell subset sorted from them (not recorded which). The receptors shown here come from an adult woman who had mild COVID-19 (a few samples of this study predate the infection). Cell type and time point are not known.

In this sample, this clonotype turned up once. The V gene is TRBV6-5, the J gene TRBJ2-3; possibly TRBD1 for D (6 bases). V was cut by 4 bases and J by 10 bases, with 12 bases left in between. CDR3 length: 12 amino acids. Germline loops: CDR1 MNHEY, CDR2 SVGAGI. CDR3 nucleotides: TGTGCCAGCAGTTCAACAGGGCGACCGCAGTATTTT. Encoded protein: CASSSTGRPQYF.

This chain connects TRBV24-1 to TRBJ2-3; either TRBD1 or TRBD2 may supply D (5 bases each). The V end lost 5 bases, the J end lost 1 base, and 15 bases lay between the germline ends. CDR1 and CDR2 from the germline V gene are KGHDR and SFDVKD. This CDR3 region has 16 residues. Written as DNA, the CDR3 is TGTGCCACCAGTGCCCTGGGACGTCGGGGCACAGATACGCAGTATTTT. Translated, it gives CATSALGRRGTDTQYF.

This clonotype was counted at least ten times. The genes are TRBV2 and TRBJ2-7; D is perhaps TRBD1 (5 bases). The germline V gene encodes CDR1 SNHLY and CDR2 FYNNEI. The CDR3 is made up of 17 amino acids. V dropped 0 bases and J dropped 1 base, with 16 bases sitting between them. The CDR3 sequence: CASSEALAGPRSYEQYF. As DNA, the CDR3 is TGTGCCAGCAGTGAAGCGCTTGCAGGGCCTAGGTCCTACGAGCAGTACTTC.

This clonotype appeared a few times. This chain connects TRBV4-1 to TRBJ2-1; TRBD2 aligns across 11 bases. The germline V gene has CDR1 MGHRA and CDR2 YSYEKL. The CDR3 is 14 amino acids. V shed 3 bases, J shed 10 bases, and the junction held 5 bases outside the gene matches. Here the CDR3 DNA reads TGCGCCAGCAGCCAGGCGGGGACTAGCGGAGAGCAGTTCTTC. This codes for CASSQAGTSGEQFF.

This clonotype was counted only a few times. The chain employs TRBV4-2 and TRBJ2-1; TRBD2 aligns across 8 bases. Germline-derived CDR1 and CDR2 are LGHNA and YNFKEQ. Unmatched junction bases numbered 8, after V lost 0 bases and J lost 4 bases. The CDR3 runs to 17 residues. The CDR3 sequence is CASSQERGGRWYNEQFF. The CDR3 DNA sequence: TGTGCCAGCAGCCAAGAGAGAGGCGGGAGGTGGTACAATGAGCAGTTCTTC.

This clonotype was seen only a few times. The chain is built from TRBV18 and TRBJ2-7; D is tentatively TRBD1 or TRBD2 (5 bases each). This CDR3 region has 13 residues. Per the germline V gene, CDR1 is KGHSH and CDR2 is LQKENI. With 1 base removed from V and 9 bases from J, the gap between germline ends came to 13 bases. The CDR3 bases are TGTGCCAGCTCACCACAGCTGGGGGATGGGCAGTACTTC. This translates into CASSPQLGDGQYF.

The chain links TRBV6-1 to TRBJ2-5; maybe TRBD2 (6 bases). Trimming left V 3 bases short and J 5 bases short, with 16 bases between. The CDR3 has 15 amino acids. CDR1 is MNHNS and CDR2 is SASEGT in the germline V gene. The CDR3: CASSDGGAVGETQYF. In nucleotides, the CDR3 is TGTGCCAGCAGTGATGGCGGGGCGGTGGGGGAGACCCAGTACTTC.

The V and J genes are TRBV27 and TRBJ1-2; D unresolved. The CDR3 is 14 residues long. CDR1 and CDR2 from the germline V gene are MNHEY and SMNVEV (reference sequence). Trimming removed 5 bases from V and 7 bases from J, with 17 bases in between. The CDR3 loop reads CASSLSGSAGGYTF. The CDR3 bases are TGTGCCAGCAGTCTTAGCGGGTCAGCGGGTGGCTACACCTTC.

There are a few counts of this clonotype. V gene TRBV4-3 combines with J gene TRBJ2-1, with 12 nucleotides matching TRBD2. There are 19 residues in the CDR3. Germline V CDR1 and CDR2: LGHNA, YSLEER. The V segment lost 3 bases and the J segment 4 bases; nucleotides outside the gene matches: 13. The CDR3 region is CASSQDLAGGPQLYNEQFF. The CDR3 DNA sequence: TGCGCCAGCAGCCAGGATCTAGCGGGAGGGCCCCAACTTTACAATGAGCAGTTCTTC.